This T cell receptor (beta chain) was obtained from a study of shared clonotypes between healthy human individuals. The table came from immunoSEQ multiplex PCR; TCRdb's copy has only in-frame clones and leaves some out. The data show about 1 million clones, about three quarters seen once. This clone was counted only a few times. Distinct nucleotide sequences in the sample also encode this CDR3. The CDR3 has 16 residues. Germline CDR1 is SGHDT and CDR2 is YYEEEE. With 0 bases removed from V and 2 bases from J, the gap between germline ends came to 11 bases. V gene TRBV5-6 combines with J gene TRBJ1-4; possibly TRBD1 for D (5 bases). This TCR came from a man aged 18 to 29 in good health. Sequencing was done on a sample of memory CD4+ T cells sorted from blood. Subset: CD45RA-negative fraction. The CDR3 bases are TGTGCCAGCAGCTTGGGGCAGGGAAGGACTAATGAAAAACTGTTTTTT. Its protein is CASSLGQGRTNEKLFF.